This TCR beta chain is from a study of T cell responses to AZD1222 COVID-19 vaccine. The overall study: Samples with a second dose at about 4 or about 12 weeks were pooled together.

This clone was seen only a few times. The antigen is undetermined. Study-wide results and limits: Researchers took repertoire samples only after the peak T cell response had come.

TCRdb keeps only in-frame clones here, not all; method: immunoSEQ multiplex PCR. The sample lists 92,000 or so clones, roughly 90% occurring once. This sequence originates from an adult in good health. Material: peripheral blood, obtained on day 0 of AZD1222 vaccination.

CDR3 nucleotide sequence: TGTGCCATCAGAAGGACAGGGGAGGGGTACGAGCAGTACTTC. Protein: CAIRRTGEGYEQYF. V and J are TRBV10-3 and TRBJ2-7; 9 bases are a match to TRBD1. This CDR3 region has 14 residues. J gave up 4 bases and V 6 bases, and 7 bases lay outside the gene matches. Germline values: CDR1 ENHRY, CDR2 SYGVKD.